Reported below is one TCR beta chain. This clone was found once. There is no known antigen for this receptor. Within one base of it there is no much larger clone, and no base qualities were kept. The data derive from a study of shared clonotypes between healthy human individuals (dated by TCRdb to about 2020). Describing the broader study: A few men and a couple of women, aged 18 to 49 years, made up the cohort. For each donor, CD4 naive and CD4 memory were each run on three plates, CD8 naive on two plates, and CD8 memory on one plate. Blood TCR repertoires of a handful of healthy adults were deeply sequenced to estimate repertoire size and the extent of clonotype sharing between individuals. To increase sequencing depth and limit assay-specific biases, TCR repertoire library preparation and sequencing were carried out by different laboratories using diverse techniques. Leukapheresis yielded between about 0.9 and 9 billion PBMCs per donor. General conclusions and limits of the study: Naive subsets generally had larger estimated clonotype richness than memory subsets. Even with the large sequencing depth, rarefaction of the sorted-subset datasets indicated that sequencing was incomplete. Compared with non-shared clonotypes, clonotypes shared by all four sorted-subset donors had higher generation probabilities. Sampling was restricted to blood, and TCR repertoires in tissues likely differ from the TCR repertoires found in blood. Sharing across several donors was observed for approximately 4.6% of naive CD4, 3.5% of naive CD8, about 2.3% of memory CD4, and about 0.39% of memory CD8 clonotypes. Pairwise subsampling indicated that sequencing depth was expected to affect the degree of clonotype sharing among donors. Because the study included only a small number of donors, the genetic and exposure-history diversity represented was limited.

Healthy HIV-negative adults with no recently reported acute infections or vaccinations were included as donors. All donors were Caucasian adults living in Nashville, Tennessee, USA. Magnetic negative selection was used to enrich CD4+ T cells, after which naive cells were positively selected on CD45RA and the negative fraction became the memory subset. After blood collection by leukapheresis, PBMCs were isolated using Ficoll-Histopaque density gradient centrifugation and then cryopreserved in the vapor phase of liquid nitrogen. Analytical flow cytometry was used to check the purity and quantity of every magnetically sorted T cell population. Each sorted fraction had its genomic DNA isolated and then quantified by UV absorbance on a Nanodrop 2000c. Trimming at the junction amounts to 6 bases on V and 4 bases on J, and the germline ends lie 21 bases apart. From the cysteine through the phenylalanine, the CDR3 covers 16 amino acids. Left in the record is the CDR3 DNA by itself, 48 bases read in frame from the first base. CDR1 and CDR2 (MDHEN, SYDVKM) derive from the germline V gene.

TCR CDR3 regions were amplified from genomic DNA by multiplex PCR using the deep immunoSEQ assay. Extracted genomic DNA from each cell subset was spread evenly across all wells of several immunoSEQ 96-well plates, with each plate serving as a replicate. For sorted subsets, each replicate PCR was loaded with about 200 ng genomic DNA, equivalent to 25,000 to 30,000 T cell genomes. Purified libraries were measured with a Qubit 3.0 fluorometer, size-checked on a Bioanalyzer 2100, and measured again with the KAPA Library Quantification kit. A separate single-read 150-cycle Illumina NextSeq 550 flow cell was used to sequence each immunoSEQ 96-well plate. The authors processed their data as follows. Because the immunoSEQ output included only junctional sequences and no quality scores, the filtering could not be the same as the filtering used for full-length reads. Sequences were annotated with PyIR, a Python wrapper for IgBLAST v1.9, and V/J genes and CDR3 were assigned using IMGT germline references. Any read was removed if the V/J assignment was weak (E-value above 1e-6), the CDR3 was missing, or the read contained stop codons, out-of-frame junctions, or ambiguous translated residues. A V3J clonotype was defined by an identical inferred V gene, J gene, and CDR3 amino acid sequence. Percentage overlap between repertoires was calculated by dividing the number of shared unique clonotypes by the size of the smaller repertoire. Richness of each repertoire was evaluated using RTK rarefaction, the Chao1 estimator, and Recon v2.1 estimates of unobserved clonotypes. For all TCRbeta clonotypes obtained by the gDNA method from a few donors, generation probabilities were computed with OLGA. The table was pulled from immuneACCESS by TCRdb, which kept in-frame rearrangements only. Such tables lose some clones; where checked, under half of the loss comes from unresolved V genes, and the rest has no known cause. From that table come the V and J calls and clone size; the DNA was used to work out D and trimming. The sample table lists 2.3 million or so clones, 93% of them with a count of one. About 0.39% of the sample goes to the ten largest clones.

Rearrangement joined TRBV28 to TRBJ2-5; the best D guess is TRBD1, with 5 bases matching. The sequencing input was naive CD4+ T cells from PBMCs. Per the publication, the cell subset or site label means: CD45RA+ positively selected. This sequence originates from a man younger than 35 in good health. Some clones in this sample may be carry-over from other donors' samples. The CDR3 in this case is CASSPPGIVVVETQYF. The sequence in DNA is TGTGCCAGCAGCCCACCAGGGATAGTAGTAGTAGAGACCCAGTACTTC.